This TCR beta chain originates from a study of metastatic and nonmetastatic thyroid tumors. Overall study context: It was across blood and tumor or nodule tissue from malignant and benign thyroid patients that repertoires were compared.

The CDR3 contains 13 residues. Germline lookup yields CDR1 KGHSH and CDR2 LQKENI. The V gene lost 6 bases and the J gene lost 1 base, with 10 bases spanning the gap. No treatment had been given to any patient before thyroid surgery. Study-wide results and limits: Reports indicated that malignant thyroid tumors showed significantly higher TCR beta diversity than benign nodules did, in blood and tumor.

Per the original data handling: Between-group CDR3 differences, defined by clinicopathological status, yielded a distant-metastasis classifier for papillary thyroid cancer. TCRdb reprocessed the PCR reads via MiXCR. In this record, the V and J calls reflect TCRdb's handling and not the investigators' own analysis. Of around 20,000 clones detected, around 28% appear once; the ten largest clones hold 6% to 7%. To note about this clone: Its antigen is as yet unknown.

The V gene is TRBV18, the J gene TRBJ2-7, with D perhaps TRBD2 (6 bases). This sequence originates from a female donor with papillary thyroid cancer or a benign thyroid nodule (not recorded which). Some clones in this sample may be carry-over from other donors' samples. Sequencing was done on a sample of blood. The CDR3 protein is CASSTGSSYEQYF. CDR3 DNA sequence: TGTGCCAGCTCCACCGGGAGTTCCTACGAGCAGTACTTC.